Each of the 25 T cell receptor beta chains below was sequenced from the same sample in a study of T cells in localized non-small cell lung cancer. Clones were sequenced by immunoSEQ multiplex PCR, and TCRdb holds only the in-frame ones, with some missing. The sample lists about 74,000 clones, about four fifths seen once, with 1.3% in the top ten. Sample: peripheral blood, taken before any cancer treatment. The origin of the receptors is a female donor at least 60 years old with stage I lung adenocarcinoma.

This chain uses TRBV29-1 with TRBJ2-2, with D perhaps matching TRBD1 (5 bases). The CDR3 is 12 residues long. V lost 7 bases and J lost 1, with 7 bases in between. Germline lookup yields CDR1 SQVTM and CDR2 ANQGSEA. Here the CDR3 reads CSADRNTGELFF. DNA for the CDR3: TGCAGCGCCGACAGGAACACCGGGGAGCTGTTTTTT.

V and J are TRBV23-1 and TRBJ2-7, with D perhaps TRBD1 or TRBD2 (6 bases each). TRBV23-1 is an open reading frame whose function is uncertain. V lost 3 bases, J lost 3 bases, and 12 bases lay in between. The CDR3 covers 14 residues. CDR3 in amino acids: CASSHGGSFYEQYF. Written as DNA, the CDR3 is TGCGCCAGCAGTCACGGGGGCAGCTTCTACGAGCAGTACTTC.

The genes are TRBV10-3 and TRBJ2-3; tentatively, D is TRBD1 (5 bases). The germline gives CDR1 ENHRY, CDR2 SYGVKD. V was trimmed by 6 bases and J by 3 bases, leaving 19 bases between them. The CDR3 has 16 residues. The CDR3 coding sequence is TGTGCCATCAGGGACCAGGGAAGGGTGGCTACAGATACGCAGTATTTT. Translated, it gives CAIRDQGRVATDTQYF.

This rearrangement joins TRBV5-8 to TRBJ2-2, with TRBD1 matching 8 bases. The CDR3 runs 19 residues. Germline V gene sequence: CDR1 SGHTS, CDR2 YDEGEE. V lost 3 bases to trimming and J lost 4 bases; unmatched junction nucleotides: 17. CDR3 in DNA: TGTGCCAGCAGCTGGGGCTTGAGACAGGGGAAAGGTAGCACCGGGGAGCTGTTTTTT. This encodes CASSWGLRQGKGSTGELFF.

This rearrangement joins TRBV5-4 to TRBJ1-6, with 11 positions matching TRBD1. This CDR3 comprises 16 residues. V trimming: 2 bases; J trimming: 5 bases; junction bases outside the gene matches: 3. Germline V gene lookup returns CDR1 SGHNT and CDR2 YYREEE (reference sequence). The CDR3 DNA is TGTGCCAGCAGCTTCGGACAGGGGGCGCATAATTCACCCCTCCACTTT. Translated, it gives CASSFGQGAHNSPLHF.

The chain has TRBV11-2 and TRBJ2-1; 12 bases are a match to TRBD2. The CDR3 extends over 17 amino acids. Per the germline V gene, CDR1 is SGHAT and CDR2 is FQNNGV. The trim removed 4 bases at V and 9 bases at J, leaving 13 bases unmatched. CDR3 amino acids: CASSSVGLAGGRSEQFF. As DNA, the CDR3 is TGTGCCAGCAGCTCGGTTGGTCTAGCGGGGGGGCGATCTGAGCAGTTCTTC. The full variable domain, rest sourced from reference TRBV11-2 and TRBJ2-1, is EAGVAQSPRYKIIEKRQSVAFWCNPISGHATLYWYQQILGQGPKLLIQFQNNGVVDDSQLPKDRFSAERLKGVDSTLKIQPAKLEDSAVYLCASSSVGLAGGRSEQFFGPGTRLTVL.

This clone appeared a single time. This sample includes further DNA sequences coding for the same CDR3. This chain connects TRBV7-3 to TRBJ1-1, with 7 bases identical to TRBD1. Per the germline V gene, CDR1 is SGHTA and CDR2 is FQGTGA. The V segment lost 3 bases and the J segment 1 base; nucleotides outside the gene matches: 2. The CDR3 has 14 residues. CDR3: CASSLTGPNTEAFF. In DNA, the CDR3 is TGTGCCAGCAGCTTGACAGGGCCGAACACTGAAGCTTTCTTT.

A single count supports this clone. The chain carries TRBV29-1 and TRBJ1-5; D might be TRBD1 (6 bases). With 6 bases removed from V and 7 bases from J, the gap between germline ends came to 16 bases. Germline-derived CDR1 and CDR2 are SQVTM and ANQGSEA. This CDR3 has 13 residues. In nucleotides, the CDR3 is TGCAGCGTCCGAGCAGGGGTCGGGCAGCCCCAGCATTTT. Translation gives CSVRAGVGQPQHF.

The gene calls are TRBV10-3 and TRBJ1-1; D remains ambiguous. Germline CDR1 reads ENHRY; CDR2 reads SYGVKD. The V gene lost 7 bases and the J gene lost 9 bases, with 15 bases spanning the gap. The CDR3 is made up of 12 amino acids. The CDR3 coding sequence is TGTGCCATCATCGACGAGGGCGAGCAAGCTTTCTTT. As protein: CAIIDEGEQAFF.

The CDR3 reads CASSSYGAGYEQYF. Here the CDR3 DNA reads TGTGCCAGCAGCTCCTATGGTGCGGGATATGAGCAGTACTTC. The chain carries TRBV11-3 and TRBJ2-7; TRBD2 might be the D (6 bases). CDR3 length: 14 residues. Germline CDR1 and CDR2: SGHNT and YENEEA. Trimming shortened V by 4 bases and J by 7 bases, and 17 bases separated the two germline ends.

This clone was detected once. This CDR3 is CASSYGNNQPQHF. CDR3 sequence (DNA): TGTGCCAGCAGTTACGGCAACAATCAGCCCCAGCATTTT. V usage is TRBV6-6 and J usage is TRBJ1-5; D is uncertain. Germline CDR1 is MNHNY and CDR2 is SVGAGI (reference sequence). With 2 bases removed from V and 3 bases from J, the gap between germline ends came to 5 bases. This CDR3 spans 13 amino acids.

The chain links TRBV28 to TRBJ1-5, with 7 bases identical to TRBD1. Germline V gene sequence: CDR1 MDHEN, CDR2 SYDVKM. J lost 7 bases, V lost 6 bases, and 6 bases had no gene match. The CDR3 runs 13 residues. The CDR3 loop reads CASRRQGGQPQHF. The CDR3 coding sequence is TGTGCCAGCAGGAGACAGGGAGGCCAGCCCCAGCATTTT.

The chain couples TRBV29-1 to TRBJ1-2, with D unclear. CDR1 is SQVTM and CDR2 is ANQGSEA in the germline V gene. CDR3 length equals 12 residues. V was trimmed by 4 bases and J by 4 bases, leaving 10 bases between them. CDR3 bases: TGCAGCGTTGTAAACCGACGCTATGGCTACACCTTC. Translation gives CSVVNRRYGYTF.

J is TRBJ1-4 and V is TRBV9; D gene uncertain. The CDR3 sequence is 15 residues long. From germline, CDR1 is SGDLS and CDR2 YYNGEE. V was shortened by 0 bases and J by 0 bases, with 6 bases between the two germline ends. CDR3 residues: CASSVGPATNEKLFF. DNA of the CDR3: TGTGCCAGCAGCGTAGGTCCCGCAACTAATGAAAAACTGTTTTTT.

This clone was seen a handful of times. This sequence joins TRBV5-6 and TRBJ2-5, with D maybe TRBD1 (5 bases). The CDR3 has 15 amino acids. CDR1 SGHDT and CDR2 YYEEEE come from the germline V gene. Deletions cut 1 base from V and 2 bases from J, with 12 bases between. This CDR3 reads CASSLLVGDQETQYF. The CDR3 DNA follows: TGTGCCAGCAGCTTGTTGGTAGGGGATCAAGAGACCCAGTACTTC.

This chain joins TRBV6-5 and TRBJ2-2, with D possibly being TRBD2 (6 bases). The CDR3 extends over 14 amino acids. V lost 8 bases to trimming and J lost 5 bases, with 15 bases between them. Germline values: CDR1 MNHEY, CDR2 SVGAGI. The CDR3 is CASGVPGGTGELFF. CDR3 coding DNA: TGTGCCAGCGGGGTCCCTGGAGGGACCGGGGAGCTGTTTTTT.

CDR3 region: CASSQNLRGSILEDSYEQYF. DNA for the CDR3: TGCGCCAGCAGCCAAAATCTTCGGGGGAGCATTTTGGAGGACTCCTACGAGCAGTACTTC. This rearrangement joins TRBV4-3 to TRBJ2-7; weak D call: TRBD2 (6 bases). The CDR3 runs to 20 residues. Trimming took off 2 bases at V and 0 bases at J, with 26 bases between the two ends. Germline lookup yields CDR1 LGHNA and CDR2 YSLEER.

The genes are TRBV7-9 and TRBJ2-3; the match to TRBD2 covers 8 bases. CDR1 and CDR2 (germline): SEHNR, FQNEAQ (reference sequence). The J segment lost 4 bases and the V segment lost 6 bases, leaving 6 bases of the junction unmatched. The CDR3 contains 14 residues. The DNA for the CDR3 is TGTGCCAGCAGGAGAGCGGGGGCGGCAGATACGCAGTATTTT. This codes for CASRRAGAADTQYF. Supplemented by reference TRBV7-9 and TRBJ2-3, the full variable domain reads DTGVSQNPRHKITKRGQNVTFRCDPISEHNRLYWYRQTLGQGPEFLTYFQNEAQLEKSRLLSDRFSAERPKGSFSTLEIQRTEQGDSAMYLCASRRAGAADTQYFGPGTRLTVL.

This clone was counted only a few times. The chain uses TRBV6-5 and TRBJ1-3; the D is unclear. Germline CDR1 MNHEY, CDR2 SVGAGI. The CDR3 spans 13 residues. Trimming took off 2 bases at V and 15 bases at J, with 17 bases between the two ends. CDR3 bases: TGTGCCAGCAGTTACGAGTGGGGTCAGGCGGAATATTTT. It codes for CASSYEWGQAEYF.

V and J are TRBV29-1 and TRBJ2-5, with D possibly being TRBD1 (6 bases). Germline CDR1 reads SQVTM; CDR2 reads ANQGSEA. V gave up 6 bases and J gave up 5 bases, with 19 bases separating them. This CDR3 region has 14 residues. The CDR3 DNA reads as TGCAGCGTCCCCGGGACAAGGGATAGTGAGACCCAGTACTTC. It specifies CSVPGTRDSETQYF.

This clone appeared a single time. This chain uses TRBV5-6 with TRBJ1-5; the D is unclear. There are 17 residues in the CDR3. V gave up 1 base and J gave up 0 bases, with 14 bases separating them. CDR1 is SGHDT, CDR2 YYEEEE, per germline. CDR3 sequence: CASSLITDFHSNQPQHF. The CDR3 DNA is TGTGCCAGCAGCTTGATTACAGACTTCCATAGCAATCAGCCCCAGCATTTT. Full variable domain (outside the CDR3, taken from reference TRBV5-6 and TRBJ1-5): DAGVTQSPTHLIKTRGQQVTLRCSPKSGHDTVSWYQQALGQGPQFIFQYYEEEERQRGNFPDRFSGHQFPNYSSELNVNALLLGDSALYLCASSLITDFHSNQPQHFGDGTRLSIL.

This clone was seen once. The V call is TRBV7-3, the J call TRBJ2-3; D perhaps matches TRBD2 (5 bases). Per the germline V gene, CDR1 is SGHTA and CDR2 is FQGTGA. This CDR3 spans 15 amino acids. V gave up 2 bases and J gave up 8 bases, with 17 bases separating them. The CDR3 protein is CASSLRRAGRGTQYF. The CDR3 region has the DNA TGTGCCAGCAGCTTACGTCGGGCGGGCCGCGGTACGCAGTATTTT. Full variable domain (remainder filled in from reference TRBV7-3 and TRBJ2-3): GAGVSQTPSNKVTEKGKYVELRCDPISGHTALYWYRQSLGQGPEFLIYFQGTGAADDSGLPNDRFFAVRPEGSVSTLKIQRTERGDSAVYLCASSLRRAGRGTQYFGPGTRLTVL.

The chain recombines TRBV5-1 with TRBJ1-1, with unresolved D. The CDR3 is made up of 14 amino acids. Germline V gene lookup returns CDR1 SGHRS and CDR2 YFSETQ. The V end lost 3 bases, the J end lost 5 bases, and 14 bases lay between the germline ends. CDR3 DNA: TGCGCCAGCAGCTCGGACGGGGTAACAACTGAAGCTTTCTTT. Protein product: CASSSDGVTTEAFF.

This rearrangement joins TRBV9 to TRBJ2-6, with 7 nucleotides matching TRBD1. Germline V gene data show CDR1 as SGDLS and CDR2 as YYNGEE. Germline trimming cut 0 bases from V and 0 bases from J; bases unmatched to any gene: 6. There are 18 residues in the CDR3. CDR3 protein: CASSVDRTGVSGANVLTF. DNA of the CDR3: TGTGCCAGCAGCGTAGACAGGACAGGTGTCTCTGGGGCCAACGTCCTGACTTTC. The complete variable domain, with remaining parts taken from reference TRBV9 and TRBJ2-6, reads DSGVTQTPKHLITATGQRVTLRCSPRSGDLSVYWYQQSLDQGLQFLIQYYNGEERAKGNILERFSAQQFPDLHSELNLSSLELGDSALYFCASSVDRTGVSGANVLTFGAGSRLTVL.

V is TRBV6-5 and J is TRBJ2-5; 12 nucleotides match TRBD1. The J call may be in error: the DNA end matches TRBJ2-7 better. Germline V gene lookup returns CDR1 MNHEY and CDR2 SVGAGI. The CDR3 loop spans 16 amino acids. As DNA, the CDR3 is TGTGCCAGCAGTTACTCGTGGGACAGGGGGCCCTACGAGCAGTACTTC. Protein: CASSYSWDRGPYEQYF.